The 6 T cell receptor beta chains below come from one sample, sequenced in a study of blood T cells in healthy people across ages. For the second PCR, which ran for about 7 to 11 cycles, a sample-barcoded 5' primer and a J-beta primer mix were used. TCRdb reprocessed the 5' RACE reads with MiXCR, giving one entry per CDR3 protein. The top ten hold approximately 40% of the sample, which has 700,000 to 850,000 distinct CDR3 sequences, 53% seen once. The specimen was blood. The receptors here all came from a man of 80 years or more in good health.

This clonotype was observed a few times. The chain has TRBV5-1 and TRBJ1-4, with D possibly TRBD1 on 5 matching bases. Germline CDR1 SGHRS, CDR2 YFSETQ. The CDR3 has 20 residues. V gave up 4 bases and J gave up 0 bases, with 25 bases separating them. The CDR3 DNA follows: TGCGCCAGCAGCCCTACCCGCGGGACGGAAGAAGTTGCAACTAATGAAAAACTGTTTTTT. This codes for CASSPTRGTEEVATNEKLFF.

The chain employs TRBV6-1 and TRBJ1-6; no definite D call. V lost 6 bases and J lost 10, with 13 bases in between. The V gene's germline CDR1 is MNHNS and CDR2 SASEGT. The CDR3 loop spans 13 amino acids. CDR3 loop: CASRDAPASPLHF. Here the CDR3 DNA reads TGTGCCAGCAGGGACGCACCTGCGTCACCCCTCCACTTT.

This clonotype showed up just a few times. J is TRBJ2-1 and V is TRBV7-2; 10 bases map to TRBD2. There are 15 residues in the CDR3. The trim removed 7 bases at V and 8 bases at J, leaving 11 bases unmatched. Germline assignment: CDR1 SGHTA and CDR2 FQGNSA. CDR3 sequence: CASNPGASGSYEQFF. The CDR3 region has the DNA TGTGCCAGCAACCCCGGGGCTAGCGGGAGTTATGAGCAGTTCTTC.

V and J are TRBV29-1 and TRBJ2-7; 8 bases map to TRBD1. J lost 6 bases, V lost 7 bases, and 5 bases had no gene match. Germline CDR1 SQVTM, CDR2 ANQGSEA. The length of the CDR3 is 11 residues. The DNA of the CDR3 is TGCAGCGCCGTCACAGGGGGCGAGCAGTACTTC. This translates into CSAVTGGEQYF.

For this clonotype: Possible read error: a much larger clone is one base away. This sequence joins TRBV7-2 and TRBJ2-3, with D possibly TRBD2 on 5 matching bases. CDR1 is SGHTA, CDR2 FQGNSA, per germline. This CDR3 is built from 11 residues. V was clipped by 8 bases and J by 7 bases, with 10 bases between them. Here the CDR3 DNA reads TGTGCCAGCGGCCCGGGGAATACGCAGTATTTT. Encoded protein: CASGPGNTQYF. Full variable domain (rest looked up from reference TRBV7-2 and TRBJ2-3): GAGVSQSPSNKVTEKGKDVELRCDPISGHTALYWYRQSLGQGLEFLIYFQGNSAPDKSGLPSDRFSAERTGGSVSTLTIQRTQQEDSAVYLCASGPGNTQYFGPGTRLTVL.

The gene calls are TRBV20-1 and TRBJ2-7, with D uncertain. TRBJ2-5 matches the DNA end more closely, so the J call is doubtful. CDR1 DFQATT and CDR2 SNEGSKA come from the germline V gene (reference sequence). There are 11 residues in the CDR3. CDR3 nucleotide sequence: TGCAGTGCTAGAGTTGCGGAGACCCAGTACTTC. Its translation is CSARVAETQYF.